This T cell receptor (beta chain) was profiled in a study of cytomegalovirus exposure and HLA in healthy donors. Study-wide context: Around four fifths of a few hundred genotyped donors fell in the Caucasian-associated ancestry cluster.

Primers included in the PCR were 60 Vbeta and 13 Jbeta primers. Repertoires were generated with immunoSEQ multiplex PCR, while TCRdb's copy carries only in-frame clones and drops some. In all, the sample yields approximately 130,000 clones. Sequenced: PBMCs. The TCR comes from an older woman in good health and CMV-seronegative.

CDR3 sequence reads: CASSRAGGDRNTDTQYF. DNA for the CDR3: TGTGCCAGCAGCCGGGCGGGGGGGGACCGGAACACAGATACGCAGTATTTT. V and J are TRBV7-8 and TRBJ2-3, with 9 positions matching TRBD2. The germline V gene has CDR1 SGHVS and CDR2 FQNEAQ. This CDR3 has 17 amino acids. The J segment lost 2 bases and the V segment lost 5 bases, leaving 11 bases of the junction unmatched.